The following is a T cell receptor beta chain sequence with its context. Some clones are missing from TCRdb's copy, which holds only in-frame ones; the method was immunoSEQ multiplex PCR. The sample holds more than 350,000 clones; around 87% are singletons and the top ten take more than 9%. These data come from a study of blood T cell repertoires in COVID-19. About the study: T cells, B-cell-depleted T cells, or PBMCs supplied cDNA or gDNA.

The CDR3 contains 19 residues. Trimming at V came to 8 bases and at J to 4 bases, leaving 19 bases not matched to a gene. Germline V gene sequence: CDR1 SGHTA, CDR2 FQGNSA. The sequencing input was peripheral blood. This receptor was identified in a woman aged 25 to 39 with COVID-19, enrolled during active disease. This sequence joins TRBV7-2 and TRBJ2-6; 8 bases fit TRBD1. CDR3 amino acids: CASSVVPQQGVSGANVLTF. The CDR3 DNA sequence: TGTGCCAGCTCCGTAGTCCCTCAACAGGGGGTGTCGGGGGCCAACGTCCTGACTTTC.